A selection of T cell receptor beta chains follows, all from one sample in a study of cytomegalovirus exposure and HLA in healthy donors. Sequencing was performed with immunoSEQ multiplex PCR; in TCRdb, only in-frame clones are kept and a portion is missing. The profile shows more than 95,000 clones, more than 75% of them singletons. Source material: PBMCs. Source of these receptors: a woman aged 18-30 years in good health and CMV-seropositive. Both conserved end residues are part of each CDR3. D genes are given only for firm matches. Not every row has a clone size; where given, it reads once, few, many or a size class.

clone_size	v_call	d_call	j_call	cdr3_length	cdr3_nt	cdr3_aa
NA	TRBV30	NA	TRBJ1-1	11	TGTGCCTGGCACCGACAACGTGAAGCTTTCTTT	CAWHRQREAFF
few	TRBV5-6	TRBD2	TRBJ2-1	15	TGTGCCAGCAGCTTCCCTAGCGGAGCCAGAAATGAGCAGTTCTTC	CASSFPSGARNEQFF
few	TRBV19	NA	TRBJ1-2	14	TGTGCCAGTAGTCGGTCGGGACGGGAGTATGGCTACACCTTC	CASSRSGREYGYTF
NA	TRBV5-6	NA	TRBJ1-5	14	TGTGCCAGCAGCTTTGGAGATAGCAATCAGCCCCAGCATTTT	CASSFGDSNQPQHF
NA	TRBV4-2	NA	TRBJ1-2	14	TGTGCCAGCAGCCAAGAGGCCAGGGGCTATGGCTACACCTTC	CASSQEARGYGYTF
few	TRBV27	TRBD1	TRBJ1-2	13	TGTGCCGCCAGGGACAGGGGGCTTCGGGGCTACACCTTC	CAARDRGLRGYTF
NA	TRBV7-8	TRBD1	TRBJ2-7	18	TGTGCCAGCAGCTTAGCCTATTTAGGGGGTCCCAAGGGGGCCGAGCAGTACTTC	CASSLAYLGGPKGAEQYF
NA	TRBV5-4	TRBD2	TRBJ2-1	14	TGTGCCAGCAGTTGGACTAGCGGGAGCGATGAGCAGTTCTTC	CASSWTSGSDEQFF
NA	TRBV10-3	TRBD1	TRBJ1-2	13	TGTGCCACCGGACAGGGCCATAACTATGGCTACACCTTC	CATGQGHNYGYTF
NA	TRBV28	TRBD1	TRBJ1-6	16	TGTGCCAGCAATTACCGGGACAGGGTCTATAATTCACCCCTCCACTTT	CASNYRDRVYNSPLHF
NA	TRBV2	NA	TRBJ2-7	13	TGTGCCAGCAGCCCCACTGGCGGATACGAGCAGTACTTC	CASSPTGGYEQYF
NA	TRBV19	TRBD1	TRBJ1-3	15	TGTGCCAGTAGTGTCGGGACAGGTGAAGGAAACACCATATATTTT	CASSVGTGEGNTIYF
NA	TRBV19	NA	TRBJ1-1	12	TGTGCCAGTAGTAGAGGACAGCTACAAGCTTTCTTT	CASSRGQLQAFF
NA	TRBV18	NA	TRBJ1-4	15	TGTGCCAGCTCGCCAACACCCGCAGAATCTGAAAAACTGTTTTTT	CASSPTPAESEKLFF
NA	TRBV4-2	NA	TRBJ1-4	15	TGTGCCAGCAGCCAAGACGGGAACCTTAATGAAAAACTGTTTTTT	CASSQDGNLNEKLFF
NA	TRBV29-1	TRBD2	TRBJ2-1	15	TGCAGCGTTGAAGATGGGACTAGCGGGAGTCCTGAGCAGTTCTTC	CSVEDGTSGSPEQFF
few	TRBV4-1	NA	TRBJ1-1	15	TGCGCCAGCAGCCAAGATCAGGGTTTGAACACTGAAGCTTTCTTT	CASSQDQGLNTEAFF
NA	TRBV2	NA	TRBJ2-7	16	TGTGCCAGCAGTGAAGCGACTAGGAGAAGGTCCTACGAGCAGTACTTC	CASSEATRRRSYEQYF
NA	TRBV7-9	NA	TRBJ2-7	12	TGTGCCAGCAGCTTATACAGGAACGAGCAGTACTTC	CASSLYRNEQYF
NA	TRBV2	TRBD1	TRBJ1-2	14	TGTGCCAGCAGTGAAGGTCAGGGGGTGTATGGCTACACCTTC	CASSEGQGVYGYTF
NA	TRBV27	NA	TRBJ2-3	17	TGTGCCCCCACGTTAAATGACAGGCCAGAAGGGACAGATACGCAGTATTTT	CAPTLNDRPEGTDTQYF
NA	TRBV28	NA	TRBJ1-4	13	TGTGCCAGCAGTGAGGAGCTCGGGGAAAAACTGTTTTTT	CASSEELGEKLFF
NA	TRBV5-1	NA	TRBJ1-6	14	TGCGCCAGCCGCGGGGGGGCCGATAATTCACCCCTCCACTTT	CASRGGADNSPLHF
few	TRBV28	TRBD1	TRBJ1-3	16	TGTGCCAGCAGTCCAATGGACAGGGGCGTCGACAACACCATATATTTT	CASSPMDRGVDNTIYF
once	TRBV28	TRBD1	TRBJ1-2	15	TGTGCCAGCAGTACAACACAGGGGGCTAACTATGGCTACACCTTC	CASSTTQGANYGYTF
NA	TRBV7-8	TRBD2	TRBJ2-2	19	TGTGCCAGCAGCTTAGACACATCTAGCGGGAGGACGAACACCGGGGAGCTGTTTTTT	CASSLDTSSGRTNTGELFF
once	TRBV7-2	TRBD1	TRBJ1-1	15	TGTGCCAGCAGCCCCCGGGACAGGGTGAACACTGAAGCTTTCTTT	CASSPRDRVNTEAFF
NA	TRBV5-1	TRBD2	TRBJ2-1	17	TGCGCCAGCAGTTCGGGACTAGCGGGAGGGCCAATCAATGAGCAGTTCTTC	CASSSGLAGGPINEQFF
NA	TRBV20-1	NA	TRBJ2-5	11	TGCAGTGCCAGCGCTCAAGAGACCCAGTACTTC	CSASAQETQYF
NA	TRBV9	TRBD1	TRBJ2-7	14	TGTGCCAGCAGCGAAGGACAGGGTCAGGGCGAGCAGTACTTC	CASSEGQGQGEQYF
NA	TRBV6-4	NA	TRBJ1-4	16	TGTGCCAGCAGTGACCCCGGACAGAGCCAACGGGAAAAACTGTTTTTT	CASSDPGQSQREKLFF
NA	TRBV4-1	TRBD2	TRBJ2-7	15	TGCGCCAGCAGCCTGAGACTAGCGGGAACCTACGAGCAGTACTTC	CASSLRLAGTYEQYF
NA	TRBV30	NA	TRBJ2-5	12	TGTGCCTGGAGTCGCAGCCAAGAGACCCAGTACTTC	CAWSRSQETQYF
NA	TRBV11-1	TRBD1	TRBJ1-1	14	TGTGCCAGCAGCTTGGGACAGGTGAACACTGAAGCTTTCTTT	CASSLGQVNTEAFF
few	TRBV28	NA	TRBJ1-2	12	TGTGCCAGCAGTCTCGGCGGCTATGGCTACACCTTC	CASSLGGYGYTF
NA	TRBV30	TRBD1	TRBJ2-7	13	TGTGCCTGGGGACAGGGTAGCTCCTACGAGCAGTACTTC	CAWGQGSSYEQYF